This TCR beta chain was sequenced for a study of regulatory T cells in long-lasting Graves disease. This clonotype appeared many times. Its specificity is unknown. HTBI primers from iRepertoire and Arm-PCR of CDR3 regions yielded the TCR beta libraries. TCRdb analysed the multiplex PCR reads with MiXCR anew, one entry per CDR3 protein. The sample contains roughly 440,000 distinct CDR3 sequences, approximately 16% of which appear only once. Described time point: newly diagnosed GD, antithyroid drugs for less than 3 months. The authors made the TCR library using RNA they extracted from PBMCs. The ends were cut back, 2 bases at V and 0 bases at J, with 12 bases in the middle. The V gene's germline CDR1 is MDHEN and CDR2 SYDVKM. The length of the CDR3 is 16 residues. Overall study findings and caveats: TCR diversity was lower in persistent than newly diagnosed Graves' disease. Rather than thyroid tissue, only peripheral blood underwent study. Sample size was small, which may have lowered accuracy.

These records were also assigned to another study, of T cells in Graves' hyperthyroidism and ophthalmopathy. That work states: Patients counted as stable if ophthalmopathy did not develop within 18 months.

Sequenced here: peripheral blood mononuclear cells (PBMCs), sampled at new diagnosis, from a patient treated with antithyroid drugs. The V call is TRBV28, the J call TRBJ2-3; D is unclear. The origin of this receptor is a woman under 30 with Graves disease. The chain's CDR3 is CASSLSIGMSTDTQYF. For the CDR3, the DNA is TGTGCCAGCAGTTTAAGTATAGGTATGAGCACAGATACGCAGTATTTT.